These 32 T cell receptor beta chains came from one sample sequenced in a study of cytomegalovirus exposure and HLA in healthy donors. Vbeta (60) and Jbeta (13) primers were used in the PCR. Sequencing used immunoSEQ multiplex PCR; TCRdb keeps in-frame clones, though not all of them. This repertoire includes 150,000 to 200,000 clones. The sequencing sample was made of PBMCs. The receptors come from a man in his thirties or forties in good health and CMV-seronegative.

This chain connects TRBV4-2 to TRBJ2-3; D unclear. V was pared by 5 bases and J by 1 base, with 7 bases between. CDR1 is LGHNA, CDR2 YNFKEQ, per germline. There are 13 residues in the CDR3. CDR3 DNA sequence: TGTGCCAGCAGCGTATCAGGCACAGATACGCAGTATTTT. It specifies CASSVSGTDTQYF.

In DNA form, the CDR3 reads TGCGCCAGCAGCTTGGTACGGGTCCCTACCTACGAGCAGTACTTC. This gives the protein CASSLVRVPTYEQYF. The chain has TRBV5-1 and TRBJ2-7, with no clear D. Germline lookup yields CDR1 SGHRS and CDR2 YFSETQ. CDR3 length: 15 amino acids. Trimming shortened V by 0 bases and J by 2 bases, and 12 bases separated the two germline ends.

V usage is TRBV6-6 and J usage is TRBJ2-7; 8 bases agree with TRBD1. Germline V gene data show CDR1 as MNHNY and CDR2 as SVGAGI (reference sequence). The CDR3 has 13 residues. V lost 5 bases, J lost 3 bases, and 3 bases stayed unmatched. This CDR3 reads CASSPRGLYEQYF. CDR3 DNA: TGTGCCAGCAGTCCCAGGGGGCTCTACGAGCAGTACTTC.

This chain uses TRBV20-1 with TRBJ2-3; 8 bases agree with TRBD1. CDR1 and CDR2 (germline): DFQATT, SNEGSKA (reference sequence). Trimming removed 6 bases from V and 8 bases from J; junction bases left unmatched: 4. The CDR3 totals 11 residues. This CDR3 is CSADRGLTQYF. For the CDR3, the DNA is TGCAGTGCCGACAGGGGCCTTACGCAGTATTTT.

The chain links TRBV2 to TRBJ2-7; D is perhaps TRBD1 (5 bases). The CDR3 is 14 residues long. Per the germline V gene, CDR1 is SNHLY and CDR2 is FYNNEI. V shed 2 bases and J shed 6 bases, with 14 bases lying between them. The CDR3 spells CASSERGRVSEQYF. The CDR3 DNA reads as TGTGCCAGCAGTGAAAGGGGCAGGGTGTCCGAGCAGTACTTC. The full variable domain, its missing parts supplied by reference TRBV2 and TRBJ2-7, is EPEVTQTPSHQVTQMGQEVILRCVPISNHLYFYWYRQILGQKVEFLVSFYNNEISEKSEIFDDQFSVERPDGSNFTLKIRSTKLEDSAMYFCASSERGRVSEQYFGPGTRLTVT.

This chain uses TRBV19 with TRBJ2-3; D perhaps matches TRBD2 (5 bases). V gave up 11 bases and J gave up 3 bases, with 18 bases separating them. The CDR3 runs to 14 residues. CDR1 and CDR2 from the germline V gene are LNHDA and SQIVND (reference sequence). DNA of the CDR3: TGTGCCCGACCGCCCGGGAAAGGGACAGATACGCAGTATTTT. This encodes CARPPGKGTDTQYF.

The chain combines TRBV10-3 with TRBJ2-3, with 7 bases lining up with TRBD1. Germline assignment: CDR1 ENHRY and CDR2 SYGVKD. This CDR3 region has 12 residues. V was clipped by 5 bases and J by 7 bases; unmatched bases: 3. CDR3 amino acids: CAISKTGNTQYF. CDR3 coding DNA: TGTGCCATCAGTAAGACAGGGAATACGCAGTATTTT.

V and J are TRBV27 and TRBJ2-1, with TRBD2 matching over 8 bases. With V trimmed by 2 bases and J by 9 bases, 6 bases remained unmatched. CDR1 MNHEY and CDR2 SMNVEV come from the germline V gene (reference sequence). This CDR3 is built from 14 residues. CDR3 region: CASSLMSGSGEQFF. The CDR3 DNA is TGTGCCAGCAGTTTAATGAGCGGGAGCGGTGAGCAGTTCTTC.

The chain combines TRBV2 with TRBJ2-7, with D unresolved. In germline, CDR1 is SNHLY, CDR2 FYNNEI. The CDR3 runs 12 residues. V shed 4 bases and J shed 3 bases, with 7 bases lying between them. CDR3 coding DNA: TGTGCCAGCAGTGTACAGAGCTACGAGCAGTACTTC. Translating it yields CASSVQSYEQYF.

The chain has TRBV19 and TRBJ2-6; D perhaps matches TRBD1 (6 bases). V lost 4 bases, J lost 0 bases, and 13 bases lay in between. The CDR3 loop spans 17 amino acids. Germline CDR1 is LNHDA and CDR2 is SQIVND (reference sequence). Written as DNA, the CDR3 is TGTGCCAGTAGTAACCCACAGGGATTCTCTGGGGCCAACGTCCTGACTTTC. This translates into CASSNPQGFSGANVLTF.

This rearrangement joins TRBV28 to TRBJ2-1; 14 bases line up with TRBD2. This CDR3 region has 18 residues. Trimming removed 3 bases from V and 7 bases from J; junction bases left unmatched: 11. Germline V gives CDR1 MDHEN, CDR2 SYDVKM. The CDR3 DNA reads TGTGCCAGCAGTTTCCCAGGGACTAGCGGGAGTAAAGGGAATGAGCAGTTCTTC. This gives the protein CASSFPGTSGSKGNEQFF.

The V gene is TRBV10-3, the J gene TRBJ2-5; D is possibly TRBD1 (7 bases). Trimming removed 4 bases from V and 5 bases from J, with 14 bases in between. CDR1 is ENHRY, CDR2 SYGVKD, per germline. The CDR3 contains 14 residues. CDR3 sequence: CAISVRSGGETQYF. The CDR3 DNA reads as TGTGCCATCAGTGTGCGCTCAGGGGGGGAGACCCAGTACTTC.

The V and J genes are TRBV5-4 and TRBJ1-5, with D tentatively TRBD1 (6 bases). With 0 bases removed from V and 2 bases from J, the gap between germline ends came to 9 bases. Per germline, CDR1 SGHNT and CDR2 YYREEE (reference sequence). This CDR3 contains 15 residues. The chain's CDR3 is CASSLAGDGNQPQHF. Here the CDR3 DNA reads TGTGCCAGCAGCTTGGCAGGGGACGGCAATCAGCCCCAGCATTTT.

V usage is TRBV27 and J usage is TRBJ2-7, with 7 positions matching TRBD2. The CDR3 length is 15 residues. Germline values: CDR1 MNHEY, CDR2 SMNVEV (reference sequence). V shed 3 bases and J 0 bases; nucleotides not matched to a gene: 5. The CDR3 spells CASSFLSSGSYEQYF. CDR3 bases: TGTGCCAGCAGTTTTTTATCTAGCGGCTCCTACGAGCAGTACTTC.

The V call is TRBV29-1, the J call TRBJ2-3, with D tentatively TRBD1 (6 bases). The V and J ends lost 4 bases and 2 bases respectively, with 10 bases between them. The CDR3 is made up of 13 amino acids. Per the germline V gene, CDR1 is SQVTM and CDR2 is ANQGSEA. Written as DNA, the CDR3 is TGCAGCGTTGCTGGGGGCTTCACAGATACGCAGTATTTT. This sequence encodes CSVAGGFTDTQYF.

The chain combines TRBV19 with TRBJ1-5; 8 positions agree with TRBD1. The V gene end was trimmed by 3 bases and the J gene end by 1 base; junction bases not matched to a gene: 11. CDR1 LNHDA and CDR2 SQIVND come from the germline V gene (reference sequence). The CDR3 runs to 18 residues. CDR3 residues: CASSIQVTGVWSNQPQHF. The CDR3 DNA follows: TGTGCCAGTAGTATTCAGGTGACAGGGGTTTGGAGCAATCAGCCCCAGCATTTT.

J is TRBJ2-7 and V is TRBV15; D is unresolved. Trimming removed 0 bases from V and 4 bases from J, with 7 bases in between. Germline CDR1 LNHNV, CDR2 YYDKDF (reference sequence). This CDR3 region has 13 residues. CDR3 nucleotide sequence: TGTGCCACCAGCAGAGATAGGCGGTACGAGCAGTACTTC. Its protein is CATSRDRRYEQYF.

The genes are TRBV14 and TRBJ2-7; 7 bases fit TRBD2. Germline V gene sequence: CDR1 SGHDN, CDR2 FVKESK. The CDR3 loop spans 16 amino acids. J lost 3 bases, V lost 1 base, and 9 bases had no gene match. The CDR3 sequence is CASSQVGTSAFYEQYF. DNA of the CDR3: TGTGCCAGCAGCCAAGTAGGAACTAGCGCCTTCTACGAGCAGTACTTC.

The gene calls are TRBV14 and TRBJ2-3; 8 bases fit TRBD1. Germline V CDR1 and CDR2: SGHDN, FVKESK. V gave up 2 bases and J gave up 3 bases; unmatched junction bases: 7. CDR3 size: 16 residues. CDR3 amino acids: CASSQPGGVKTDTQYF. Written as DNA, the CDR3 is TGTGCCAGCAGCCAACCAGGGGGCGTTAAGACAGATACGCAGTATTTT. Based on the CDR3 plus reference TRBV14 and TRBJ2-3, the full variable domain is EAGVTQFPSHSVIEKGQTVTLRCDPISGHDNLYWYRRVMGKEIKFLLHFVKESKQDESGMPNNRFLAERTGGTYSTLKVQPAELEDSGVYFCASSQPGGVKTDTQYFGPGTRLTVL.

This chain links TRBV5-1 with TRBJ2-1; 7 bases align to TRBD1. Germline CDR1 and CDR2: SGHRS and YFSETQ. This CDR3 is 15 amino acids long. Trimming took 1 base from V and 8 from J; bases not matched to a gene: 9. CDR3 DNA sequence: TGCGCCAGCAGCTTGATGGCCAACAGGGGCGATGAGCAGTTCTTC. Translating it yields CASSLMANRGDEQFF.

The J gene is TRBJ2-1, the V gene TRBV6-6, with 8 bases identical to TRBD2. The CDR3 covers 13 residues. CDR1 MNHNY and CDR2 SVGAGI come from the germline V gene (reference sequence). Losses at the gene ends were 5 bases for V and 6 bases for J; bases not matched to a gene: 3. CDR3 nucleotides: TGTGCCAGCAGTGGGACTAGGGGCAATGAGCAGTTCTTC. This sequence encodes CASSGTRGNEQFF.

This chain uses TRBV10-2 with TRBJ2-2; 8 bases map to TRBD1. V was clipped by 10 bases and J by 3 bases; unmatched bases: 4. This CDR3 contains 13 residues. Germline-derived CDR1 and CDR2 are WSHSY and SAAADI. CDR3 sequence: CATDREDTGELFF. DNA for the CDR3: TGCGCCACGGACAGGGAAGACACCGGGGAGCTGTTTTTT.

The chain has TRBV7-6 and TRBJ1-5; TRBD1 aligns across 7 bases. V trimming: 8 bases; J trimming: 0 bases; junction bases outside the gene matches: 1. The CDR3 consists of 13 residues. CDR1 and CDR2 from the germline V gene are SGHVS and FNYEAQ. CDR3 sequence: CASGTASNQPQHF. DNA for the CDR3: TGTGCCAGCGGGACAGCTAGCAATCAGCCCCAGCATTTT.

The DNA of the CDR3 is TGTGCCTGGAGTTTCCCCTTAGCGGCGGGGGGACCTTATAGCAATCAGCCCCAGCATTTT. Translated: CAWSFPLAAGGPYSNQPQHF. This chain links TRBV30 with TRBJ1-5; D may be TRBD1 (5 bases). V lost 2 bases, J lost 0 bases, and 26 bases lay in between. This CDR3 comprises 20 residues. Germline V gene sequence: CDR1 GTSNPN, CDR2 SVGIG (reference sequence).

This chain joins TRBV6-5 and TRBJ1-5; TRBD1 agrees at 8 bases. With V trimmed by 2 bases and J by 9 bases, 9 bases remained unmatched. The germline gives CDR1 MNHEY, CDR2 SVGAGI. The CDR3 has 15 residues. In DNA, the CDR3 is TGTGCCAGCAGTTACCGGGCAGGGGGCATTACGCCCCAGCATTTT. Translated, it gives CASSYRAGGITPQHF.

DNA of the CDR3: TGTGCCACCCTAATTGGGGCCCCCTACAATGAGCAGTTCTTC. It encodes CATLIGAPYNEQFF. This sequence joins TRBV10-3 and TRBJ2-1; D is perhaps TRBD1 (5 bases). Trimming shortened V by 10 bases and J by 2 bases, and 15 bases separated the two germline ends. Germline CDR1 is ENHRY and CDR2 is SYGVKD. This CDR3 has 14 amino acids.

This chain links TRBV6-1 with TRBJ2-5; 9 nucleotides agree with TRBD1. The CDR3 is 15 residues long. V was clipped by 4 bases and J by 0 bases; unmatched bases: 3. The germline CDR1 and CDR2 sequences are MNHNS and SASEGT. This CDR3 is CASSGTGVNQETQYF. DNA of the CDR3: TGTGCCAGCAGTGGGACAGGGGTGAACCAAGAGACCCAGTACTTC.

The rearrangement joins TRBV13 to TRBJ2-1; D possibly corresponds to TRBD2 (5 bases). The ends were cut back, 0 bases at V and 13 bases at J, with 13 bases in the middle. Germline CDR1 reads PRHDT; CDR2 reads FYEKMQ (reference sequence). The CDR3 spans 13 residues. The CDR3 DNA reads as TGTGCCAGCAGCTTAGGGGTCCGGGATTCACAGTTCTTC. Protein: CASSLGVRDSQFF.

The V call is TRBV19, the J call TRBJ1-1; D gene unclear. There are 13 residues in the CDR3. Trimming removed 5 bases at V and 0 bases at J, with 7 bases between. Germline V CDR1 and CDR2: LNHDA, SQIVND (reference sequence). The CDR3 loop is CASSPEMNTEAFF. The CDR3 DNA follows: TGTGCCAGTAGTCCAGAAATGAACACTGAAGCTTTCTTT.

The gene calls are TRBV19 and TRBJ1-2; D is ambiguous. Germline V CDR1 and CDR2: LNHDA, SQIVND (reference sequence). This CDR3 comprises 14 residues. Trimming took 5 bases from V and 0 from J, leaving 10 bases between them. CDR3 nucleotides: TGTGCCAGTAGTCGGACGGGGACTAACTATGGCTACACCTTC. Encoded protein: CASSRTGTNYGYTF.

The CDR3 region has the DNA TGCGCCAGCAGCCCGGGGACGCTAGCGGGAGCGGGCGAGCAGTACTTC. Protein sequence: CASSPGTLAGAGEQYF. V is TRBV5-1 and J is TRBJ2-7, with 10 bases fitting TRBD2. The V segment lost 4 bases and the J segment 6 bases; nucleotides outside the gene matches: 13. The CDR3 contains 16 residues. CDR1 and CDR2 (germline): SGHRS, YFSETQ.

This chain links TRBV10-3 with TRBJ2-2; TRBD2 is a possible D gene (5 bases). Germline lookup yields CDR1 ENHRY and CDR2 SYGVKD. This CDR3 is 13 amino acids long. V was cut by 8 bases and J by 6 bases, with 13 bases left in between. The CDR3 protein is CAIQAGVPGELFF. The CDR3 bases are TGTGCCATCCAAGCCGGGGTCCCCGGGGAGCTGTTTTTT.